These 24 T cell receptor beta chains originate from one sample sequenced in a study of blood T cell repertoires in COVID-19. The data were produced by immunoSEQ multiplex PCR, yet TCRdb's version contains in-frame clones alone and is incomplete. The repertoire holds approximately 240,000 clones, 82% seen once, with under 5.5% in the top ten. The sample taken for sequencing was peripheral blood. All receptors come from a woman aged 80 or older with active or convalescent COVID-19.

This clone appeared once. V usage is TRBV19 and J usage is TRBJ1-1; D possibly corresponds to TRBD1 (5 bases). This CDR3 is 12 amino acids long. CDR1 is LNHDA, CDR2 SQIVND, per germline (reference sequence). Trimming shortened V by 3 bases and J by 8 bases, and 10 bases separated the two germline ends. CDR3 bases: TGTGCCAGTAGTATGGTACAGGCCGAAGCTTTCTTT. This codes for CASSMVQAEAFF.

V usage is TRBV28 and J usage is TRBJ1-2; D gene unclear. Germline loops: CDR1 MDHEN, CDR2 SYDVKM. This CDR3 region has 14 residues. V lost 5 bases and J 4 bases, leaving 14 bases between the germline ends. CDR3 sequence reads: CASSDPQRGYGYTF. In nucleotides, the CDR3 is TGTGCCAGCAGTGATCCCCAACGGGGCTATGGCTACACCTTC.

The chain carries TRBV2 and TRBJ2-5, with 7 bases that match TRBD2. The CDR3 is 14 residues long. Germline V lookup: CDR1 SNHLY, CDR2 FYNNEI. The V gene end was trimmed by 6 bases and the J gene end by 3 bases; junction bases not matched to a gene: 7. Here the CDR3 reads CASSPLLAEETQYF. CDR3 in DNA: TGTGCCAGCAGCCCGCTGCTAGCGGAAGAGACCCAGTACTTC.

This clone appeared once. The CDR3 protein is CASSQDLLRGEAEAFF. The CDR3 DNA is TGTGCCAGCAGCCAAGATCTGCTGCGGGGCGAGGCTGAAGCTTTCTTT. V usage is TRBV3-1 (or the pseudogene TRBV3-2) and J usage is TRBJ1-1; the D gene is possibly TRBD1 (5 bases). The V gene lost 0 bases and the J gene lost 6 bases, with 17 bases spanning the gap. Germline V lookup: CDR1 LGHDT, CDR2 YNNKEL (reference sequence). This CDR3 has 16 residues.

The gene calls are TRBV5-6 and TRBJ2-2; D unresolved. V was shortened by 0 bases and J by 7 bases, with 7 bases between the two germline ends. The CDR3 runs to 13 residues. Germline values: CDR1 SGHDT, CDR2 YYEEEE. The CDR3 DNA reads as TGTGCCAGCAGCTTGGGAGGTATCGGGGAGCTGTTTTTT. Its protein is CASSLGGIGELFF.

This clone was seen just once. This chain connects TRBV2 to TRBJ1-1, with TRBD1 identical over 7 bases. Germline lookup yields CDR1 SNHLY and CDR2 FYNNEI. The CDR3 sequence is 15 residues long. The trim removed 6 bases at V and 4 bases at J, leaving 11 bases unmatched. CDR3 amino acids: CASRPDRARGTEAFF. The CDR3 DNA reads TGTGCCAGCAGACCCGACAGGGCTCGGGGCACTGAAGCTTTCTTT.

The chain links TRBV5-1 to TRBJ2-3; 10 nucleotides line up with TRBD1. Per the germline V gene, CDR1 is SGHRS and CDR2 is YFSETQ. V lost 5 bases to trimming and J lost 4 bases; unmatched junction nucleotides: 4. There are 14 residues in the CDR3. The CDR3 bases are TGCGCCAGCAGGGACAGGGGGTATTCAGATACGCAGTATTTT. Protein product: CASRDRGYSDTQYF.

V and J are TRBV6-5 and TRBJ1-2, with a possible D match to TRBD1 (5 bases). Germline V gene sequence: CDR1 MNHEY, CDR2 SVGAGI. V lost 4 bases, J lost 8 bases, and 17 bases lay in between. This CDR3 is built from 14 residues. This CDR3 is CASSSAQRGRGYTF. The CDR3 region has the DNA TGTGCCAGCAGTTCCGCCCAGCGGGGGAGAGGCTACACCTTC.

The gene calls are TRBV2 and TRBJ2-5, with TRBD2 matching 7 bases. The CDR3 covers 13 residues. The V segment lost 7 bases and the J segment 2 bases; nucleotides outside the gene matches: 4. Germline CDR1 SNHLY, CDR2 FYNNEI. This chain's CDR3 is CASKPSGQETQYF. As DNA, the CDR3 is TGTGCCAGCAAACCTAGCGGACAAGAGACCCAGTACTTC.

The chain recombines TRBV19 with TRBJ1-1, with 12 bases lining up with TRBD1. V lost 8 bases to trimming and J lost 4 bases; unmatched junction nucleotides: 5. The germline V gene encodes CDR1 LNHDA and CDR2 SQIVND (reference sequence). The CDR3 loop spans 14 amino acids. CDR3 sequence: CASVLGQGATEAFF. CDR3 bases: TGTGCCAGTGTTCTGGGACAGGGGGCCACTGAAGCTTTCTTT.

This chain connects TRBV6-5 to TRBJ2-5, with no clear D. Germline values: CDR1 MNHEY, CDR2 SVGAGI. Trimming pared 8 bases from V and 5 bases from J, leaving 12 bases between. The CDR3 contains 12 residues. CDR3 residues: CASGSLGETQYF. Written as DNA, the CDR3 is TGTGCCAGCGGCTCCCTGGGCGAGACCCAGTACTTC.

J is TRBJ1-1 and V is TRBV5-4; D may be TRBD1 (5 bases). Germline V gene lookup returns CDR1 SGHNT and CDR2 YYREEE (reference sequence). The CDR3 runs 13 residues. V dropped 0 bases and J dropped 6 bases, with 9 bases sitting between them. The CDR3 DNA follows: TGTGCCAGCAGCTTGGGGACGGGGGCTGAAGCTTTCTTT. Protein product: CASSLGTGAEAFF.

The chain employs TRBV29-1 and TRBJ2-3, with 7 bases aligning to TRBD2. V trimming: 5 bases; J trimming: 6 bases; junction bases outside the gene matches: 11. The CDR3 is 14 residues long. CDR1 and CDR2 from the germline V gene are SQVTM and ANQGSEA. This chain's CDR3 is CSVFRGVAGDTQYF. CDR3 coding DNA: TGCAGCGTTTTTCGGGGGGTTGCCGGGGATACGCAGTATTTT.

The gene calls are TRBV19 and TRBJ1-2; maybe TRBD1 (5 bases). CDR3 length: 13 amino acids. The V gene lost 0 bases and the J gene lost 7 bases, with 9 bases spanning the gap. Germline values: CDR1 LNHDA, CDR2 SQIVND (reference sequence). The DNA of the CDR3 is TGTGCCAGTAGTATAGATCAGGACACTGGCTACACCTTC. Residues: CASSIDQDTGYTF.

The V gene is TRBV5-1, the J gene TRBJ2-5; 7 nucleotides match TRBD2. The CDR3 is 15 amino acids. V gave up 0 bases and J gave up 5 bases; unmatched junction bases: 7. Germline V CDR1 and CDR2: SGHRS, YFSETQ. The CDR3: CASSLVTPGRETQYF. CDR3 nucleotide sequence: TGCGCCAGCAGCTTGGTAACTCCCGGGAGGGAGACCCAGTACTTC.

Here the CDR3 DNA reads TGTGCCAGCAGTGGCACGCAGACCCAGTACTTC. Translated, it gives CASSGTQTQYF. The gene calls are TRBV7-2 and TRBJ2-5; D unclear. This CDR3 has 11 residues. The V end was cut by 6 bases, the J end by 6 bases, with 8 bases between. CDR1 and CDR2 (germline): SGHTA, FQGNSA.

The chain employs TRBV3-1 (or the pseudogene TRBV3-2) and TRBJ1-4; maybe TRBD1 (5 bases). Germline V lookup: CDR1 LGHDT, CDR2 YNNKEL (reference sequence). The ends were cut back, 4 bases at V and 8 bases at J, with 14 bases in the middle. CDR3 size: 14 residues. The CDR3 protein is CASSPSGLQEKLFF. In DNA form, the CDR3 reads TGTGCCAGCAGCCCCTCAGGGTTACAGGAAAAACTGTTTTTT.

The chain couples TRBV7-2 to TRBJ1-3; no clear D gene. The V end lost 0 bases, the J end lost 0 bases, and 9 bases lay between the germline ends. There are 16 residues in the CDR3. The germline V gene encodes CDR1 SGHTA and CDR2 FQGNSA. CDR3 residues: CASSLAASSSGNTIYF. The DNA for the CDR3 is TGTGCCAGCAGCTTAGCAGCATCAAGCTCTGGAAACACCATATATTTT.

The CDR3 loop reads CSANQGSTIYF. The DNA of the CDR3 is TGCAGTGCTAACCAGGGGAGCACCATATATTTT. V gene TRBV20-1 combines with J gene TRBJ1-3, with a tentative D call TRBD1 (6 bases). Germline CDR1 DFQATT, CDR2 SNEGSKA (reference sequence). The CDR3 has 11 amino acids. Between the trimmed V and J ends, which lost 4 bases and 9 bases, there was a span of 10 bases.

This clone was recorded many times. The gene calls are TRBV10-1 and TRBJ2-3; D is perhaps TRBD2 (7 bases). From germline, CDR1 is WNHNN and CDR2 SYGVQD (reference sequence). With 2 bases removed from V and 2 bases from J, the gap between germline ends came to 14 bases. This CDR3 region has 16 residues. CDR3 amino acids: CASSENPAGATDTQYF. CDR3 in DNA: TGCGCCAGCAGTGAGAATCCGGCGGGGGCCACAGATACGCAGTATTTT.

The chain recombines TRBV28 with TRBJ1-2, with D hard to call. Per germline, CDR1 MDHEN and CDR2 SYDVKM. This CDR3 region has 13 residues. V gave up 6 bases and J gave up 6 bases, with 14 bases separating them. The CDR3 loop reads CASSSLGPDGYTF. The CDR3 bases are TGTGCCAGCAGCTCCCTCGGTCCGGATGGCTACACCTTC.

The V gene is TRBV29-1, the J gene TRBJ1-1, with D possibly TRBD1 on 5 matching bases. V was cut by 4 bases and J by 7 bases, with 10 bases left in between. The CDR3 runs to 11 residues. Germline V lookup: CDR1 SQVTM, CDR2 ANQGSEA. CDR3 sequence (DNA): TGCAGCGTTGTGGACATCGGTGAAGCTTTCTTT. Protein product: CSVVDIGEAFF.

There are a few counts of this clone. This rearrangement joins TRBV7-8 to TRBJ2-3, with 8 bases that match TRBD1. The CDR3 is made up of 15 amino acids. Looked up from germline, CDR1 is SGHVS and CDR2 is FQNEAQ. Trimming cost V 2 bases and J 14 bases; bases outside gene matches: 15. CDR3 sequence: CASSLSTGVASLRYF. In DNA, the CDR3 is TGTGCCAGCAGCTTATCGACAGGGGTCGCATCTTTGAGGTATTTT.

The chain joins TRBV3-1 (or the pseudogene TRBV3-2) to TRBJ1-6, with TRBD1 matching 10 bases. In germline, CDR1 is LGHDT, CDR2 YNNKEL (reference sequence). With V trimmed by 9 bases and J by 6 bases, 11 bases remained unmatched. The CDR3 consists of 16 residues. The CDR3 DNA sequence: TGTGCCAGTTCGACAGGGGGCGCGATTAGTAATTCACCCCTCCACTTT. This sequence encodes CASSTGGAISNSPLHF.